The next 24 T cell receptor beta chains were all read from a single sample in a study of vaccination effects on CD4 cells after COVID-19. Antigens for these TCRs are unknown. Assay: immunoSEQ multiplex PCR; the TCRdb copy retains only in-frame clones and omits some. This table holds around 46,000 clones, roughly 75% found once. Using viral peptide pools, the ViraFEST assay grew out antigen-specific CD4+ T cells prior to sequencing. At the end of more than 8 days of culture, CD4+ T cells were isolated. PCR-confirmed SARS-CoV-2 infection occurred in the person between March and December 2020. The sample was CD4+ T cells from PBMCs cultured with a peptide pool, taken before COVID-19 vaccination. The origin of the receptors is a human donor who had a prior SARS-CoV-2 infection.

This chain links TRBV3-1 (or the pseudogene TRBV3-2) with TRBJ2-7; maybe TRBD1 (5 bases). The CDR3 sequence is 15 residues long. The germline V and J ends were trimmed by 1 base and 3 bases, with 13 bases remaining between them. Germline V gene data show CDR1 as LGHDT and CDR2 as YNNKEL (reference sequence). CDR3 sequence reads: CASSQGGTGLYEQYF. CDR3 DNA: TGTGCCAGCAGCCAAGGGGGCACAGGTCTCTACGAGCAGTACTTC.

This clone was seen a handful of times. The rearrangement links TRBV27 to TRBJ1-5; no firm D call. The V and J ends lost 9 bases and 8 bases respectively, with 17 bases between them. The CDR3 spans 13 residues. Germline assignment: CDR1 MNHEY and CDR2 SMNVEV (reference sequence). The CDR3 sequence is CASALRRSEPQHF. The CDR3 DNA is TGTGCCAGTGCCTTACGGAGATCGGAGCCCCAGCATTTT.

The rearrangement joins TRBV2 to TRBJ2-3; TRBD2 matches at 11 bases. CDR3 length: 15 residues. Germline lookup yields CDR1 SNHLY and CDR2 FYNNEI. V lost 5 bases and J lost 6; bases outside the gene matches: 7. The DNA for the CDR3 is TGTGCCAGCAGTCCGAATAGCGGGGGGGCGGATACGCAGTATTTT. Translation: CASSPNSGGADTQYF.

The CDR3 reads CSVQAGGPFNEQFF. For the CDR3, the DNA is TGCAGCGTTCAAGCGGGGGGGCCGTTCAATGAGCAGTTCTTC. J is TRBJ2-1 and V is TRBV29-1, with 10 bases fitting TRBD2. The ends lost 5 bases at V and 6 bases at J; junction bases unmatched: 7. Germline values: CDR1 SQVTM, CDR2 ANQGSEA. CDR3 length equals 14 residues.

This chain joins TRBV6-2 or TRBV6-3 and TRBJ1-2; D possibly corresponds to TRBD1 (6 bases). This CDR3 contains 13 residues. The germline V gene has CDR1 MNHEY and CDR2 SVGEGT. V lost 6 bases, J lost 8 bases, and 16 bases lay in between. CDR3 bases: TGTGCCAGCAGCCGGGACAAGGATGGAGGCTACACCTTC. It codes for CASSRDKDGGYTF.

The chain is built from TRBV5-4 and TRBJ2-5; D perhaps matches TRBD1 (6 bases). V was trimmed by 4 bases and J by 5 bases, leaving 15 bases between them. Germline assignment: CDR1 SGHNT and CDR2 YYREEE (reference sequence). The CDR3 totals 14 residues. CDR3 sequence: CASSDRGGGETQYF. The CDR3 nucleotides are TGTGCCAGCAGCGACCGTGGGGGCGGGGAGACCCAGTACTTC.

The chain recombines TRBV18 with TRBJ1-5, with 11 positions matching TRBD1. Per germline, CDR1 KGHSH and CDR2 LQKENI. There are 17 residues in the CDR3. J lost 4 bases, V lost 0 bases, and 5 bases had no gene match. CDR3 amino acids: CASSPPGQGGKNQPQHF. The CDR3 DNA is TGTGCCAGCTCACCACCGGGACAGGGGGGTAAAAATCAGCCCCAGCATTTT.

For the CDR3, the DNA is TGTGCCAGTCGAACCTGGGGGACCAATAGCGAAAAACTGTTTTTT. This sequence encodes CASRTWGTNSEKLFF. V is TRBV19 and J is TRBJ1-4; the D gene is possibly TRBD1 (5 bases). Germline V lookup: CDR1 LNHDA, CDR2 SQIVND (reference sequence). Trimming removed 8 bases at V and 8 bases at J, with 21 bases between. The CDR3 is made up of 15 amino acids.

The J gene is TRBJ2-3, the V gene TRBV19; 12 bases match TRBD2. This CDR3 spans 16 amino acids. The germline V gene has CDR1 LNHDA and CDR2 SQIVND (reference sequence). V lost 5 bases, J lost 3 bases, and 6 bases stayed unmatched. DNA of the CDR3: TGTGCCAGTAGTGTACTGACTAGCGGGAGAACAGATACGCAGTATTTT. It encodes CASSVLTSGRTDTQYF.

This CDR3 reads CASNYRGLSGNTIYF. In DNA, the CDR3 is TGTGCCAGCAACTACAGGGGGCTCTCTGGAAACACCATATATTTT. The chain uses TRBV6-5 and TRBJ1-3, with 9 bases matching TRBD1. The CDR3 is 15 residues long. The junction had 4 bases not matched to a gene; V was cut back by 7 bases and J by 0 bases. The germline CDR1 and CDR2 sequences are MNHEY and SVGAGI.

This chain uses TRBV2 with TRBJ2-1, with 11 bases fitting TRBD2. This CDR3 has 14 residues. The V segment lost 8 bases and the J segment 5 bases; nucleotides outside the gene matches: 5. CDR1 and CDR2 (germline): SNHLY, FYNNEI. The CDR3: CASQLAGVDNEQFF. In DNA, the CDR3 is TGTGCCAGCCAACTAGCGGGAGTGGACAATGAGCAGTTCTTC.

This rearrangement joins TRBV27 to TRBJ1-1; a possible D gene is TRBD1 (5 bases). V dropped 5 bases and J dropped 4 bases, with 11 bases sitting between them. The CDR3 totals 13 residues. The germline gives CDR1 MNHEY, CDR2 SMNVEV (reference sequence). The CDR3 here is CASSQVRGTEAFF. The CDR3 coding sequence is TGTGCCAGCAGTCAGGTGAGGGGCACTGAAGCTTTCTTT.

The chain recombines TRBV3-1 (or the pseudogene TRBV3-2) with TRBJ2-1; D is unclear. The V end lost 8 bases, the J end lost 3 bases, and 17 bases lay between the germline ends. The CDR3 runs to 15 residues. Germline V lookup: CDR1 LGHDT, CDR2 YNNKEL (reference sequence). The CDR3 region is CASSLQIASYNEQFF. The CDR3 coding sequence is TGTGCCAGCTCTCTTCAAATCGCCAGCTACAATGAGCAGTTCTTC.

V usage is TRBV7-2 and J usage is TRBJ2-5, with 10 nucleotides matching TRBD2. The V and J ends lost 4 bases and 2 bases, in that order; junction bases with no gene match: 7. Germline-derived CDR1 and CDR2 are SGHTA and FQGNSA. The CDR3 has 16 residues. The CDR3 nucleotides read TGTGCCAGCAGCTCCGAAGGAGCGGGGGGGCAAGAGACCCAGTACTTC. The encoded protein is CASSSEGAGGQETQYF.

This chain connects TRBV4-3 to TRBJ2-7, with D possibly TRBD1 on 6 matching bases. Germline lookup yields CDR1 LGHNA and CDR2 YSLEER. The CDR3 length is 16 residues. V lost 0 bases and J lost 4, with 16 bases in between. The CDR3 nucleotides are TGCGCCAGCAGCCAAGATCGAGGCAGGGGTTTTTACGAGCAGTACTTC. It translates to CASSQDRGRGFYEQYF.

The V call is TRBV2, the J call TRBJ2-1; 14 nucleotides line up with TRBD2. Per germline, CDR1 SNHLY and CDR2 FYNNEI. CDR3 length: 15 amino acids. Trimming cost V 6 bases and J 10 bases; bases outside gene matches: 8. The CDR3: CASRGLAGVVAEQFF. As DNA, the CDR3 is TGTGCCAGCAGGGGACTAGCGGGGGTAGTCGCGGAGCAGTTCTTC.

The chain couples TRBV18 to TRBJ1-2; maybe TRBD1 (5 bases). The V end lost 3 bases, the J end lost 0 bases, and 11 bases lay between the germline ends. This CDR3 spans 15 amino acids. Per the germline V gene, CDR1 is KGHSH and CDR2 is LQKENI. CDR3 nucleotide sequence: TGTGCCAGCTCACCGGGGACGGCCTCTAACTATGGCTACACCTTC. It codes for CASSPGTASNYGYTF.

This clone was counted between two and nine times. This chain joins TRBV6-6 and TRBJ1-1; D is undetermined. CDR1 MNHNY and CDR2 SVGAGI come from the germline V gene (reference sequence). Trimming stripped 3 bases from V and 1 base from J, with 9 bases between. The CDR3 consists of 14 residues. The CDR3 here is CASSYETGNTEAFF. For the CDR3, the DNA is TGTGCCAGCAGTTATGAAACGGGGAACACTGAAGCTTTCTTT.

The rearrangement joins TRBV9 to TRBJ2-5, with no clear D. The CDR3 covers 15 residues. The germline V and J ends were trimmed by 4 bases and 5 bases, with 18 bases remaining between them. Germline CDR1 is SGDLS and CDR2 is YYNGEE. CDR3 DNA: TGTGCCAGCAGCCCGCGAGACAACACTGGGGAGACCCAGTACTTC. It specifies CASSPRDNTGETQYF.

V and J are TRBV2 and TRBJ2-5; 12 nucleotides line up with TRBD2. The CDR3 length is 14 residues. CDR1 is SNHLY and CDR2 is FYNNEI in the germline V gene. The V segment lost 6 bases and the J segment 5 bases; nucleotides outside the gene matches: 4. The CDR3 loop is CASSFGTSGETQYF. In nucleotides, the CDR3 is TGTGCCAGCAGCTTTGGGACTAGCGGGGAGACCCAGTACTTC.

The chain joins TRBV3-1 (or the pseudogene TRBV3-2) to TRBJ2-1; 7 positions agree with TRBD2. V lost 4 bases to trimming and J lost 8 bases; unmatched junction nucleotides: 17. The CDR3 extends over 17 amino acids. Germline lookup yields CDR1 LGHDT and CDR2 YNNKEL (reference sequence). CDR3 bases: TGTGCCAGCAGCCTTACTGGCACCCAGCGGGATTGGGATGAGCAGTTCTTC. Amino acids: CASSLTGTQRDWDEQFF.

This clone was observed a few times. The chain combines TRBV5-4 with TRBJ2-1; TRBD1 might be the D (5 bases). The germline V gene has CDR1 SGHNT and CDR2 YYREEE (reference sequence). V dropped 4 bases and J dropped 6 bases, with 11 bases sitting between them. The CDR3 has 13 amino acids. CDR3 in amino acids: CASSAVGPNEQFF. CDR3 bases: TGTGCCAGCAGCGCGGTGGGGCCCAATGAGCAGTTCTTC.

This clone was found once. The V call is TRBV18, the J call TRBJ1-5; D is unclear. The V gene lost 5 bases and the J gene lost 5 bases, with 10 bases spanning the gap. The CDR3 sequence is 13 residues long. Per germline, CDR1 KGHSH and CDR2 LQKENI. CDR3 protein: CASSNLDDQPQHF. The DNA for the CDR3 is TGTGCCAGCTCAAATCTGGACGATCAGCCCCAGCATTTT.

This clone was counted once. The rearrangement uses TRBV15 and TRBJ2-5; 11 positions match TRBD2. CDR1 LNHNV and CDR2 YYDKDF come from the germline V gene (reference sequence). CDR3 length equals 16 residues. The J segment lost 3 bases and the V segment lost 1 base, leaving 4 bases of the junction unmatched. The chain's CDR3 is CATSRGLAGGEETQYF. CDR3 DNA sequence: TGTGCCACCAGCAGAGGTCTAGCGGGAGGTGAAGAGACCCAGTACTTC. The full variable domain, its missing parts supplied by reference TRBV15 and TRBJ2-5, is DAMVIQNPRYQVTQFGKPVTLSCSQTLNHNVMYWYQQKSSQAPKLLFHYYDKDFNNEADTPDNFQSRRPNTSFCFLDIRSPGLGDTAMYLCATSRGLAGGEETQYFGPGTRLLVL.